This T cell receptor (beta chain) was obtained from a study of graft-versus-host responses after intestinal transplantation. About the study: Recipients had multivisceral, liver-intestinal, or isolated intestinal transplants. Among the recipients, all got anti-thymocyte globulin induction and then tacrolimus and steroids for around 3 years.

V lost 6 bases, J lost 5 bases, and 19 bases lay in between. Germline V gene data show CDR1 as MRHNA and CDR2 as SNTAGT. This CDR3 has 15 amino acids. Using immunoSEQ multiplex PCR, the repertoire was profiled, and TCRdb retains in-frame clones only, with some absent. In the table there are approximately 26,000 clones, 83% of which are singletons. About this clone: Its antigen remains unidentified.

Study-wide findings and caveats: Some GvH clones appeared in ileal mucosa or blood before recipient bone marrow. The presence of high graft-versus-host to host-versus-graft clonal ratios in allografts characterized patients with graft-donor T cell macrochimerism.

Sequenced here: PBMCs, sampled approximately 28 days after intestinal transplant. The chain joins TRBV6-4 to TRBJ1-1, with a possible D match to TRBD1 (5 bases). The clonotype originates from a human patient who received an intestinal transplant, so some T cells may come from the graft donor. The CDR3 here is CASRPSGNDRTEAFF. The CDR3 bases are TGTGCCAGCAGACCTTCAGGGAATGATAGGACTGAAGCTTTCTTT.